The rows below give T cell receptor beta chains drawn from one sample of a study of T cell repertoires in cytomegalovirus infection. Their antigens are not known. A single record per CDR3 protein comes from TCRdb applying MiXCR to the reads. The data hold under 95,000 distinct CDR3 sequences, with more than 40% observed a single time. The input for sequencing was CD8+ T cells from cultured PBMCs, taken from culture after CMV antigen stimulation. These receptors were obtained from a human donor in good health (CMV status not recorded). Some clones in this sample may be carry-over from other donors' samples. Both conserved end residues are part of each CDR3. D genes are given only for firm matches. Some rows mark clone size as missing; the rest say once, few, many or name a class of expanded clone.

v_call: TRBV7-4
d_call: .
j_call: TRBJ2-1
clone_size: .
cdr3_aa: CASSLIRRENEQFF
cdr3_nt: TGTGCCAGCAGCTTAATTAGGCGGGAAAATGAGCAGTTCTTC

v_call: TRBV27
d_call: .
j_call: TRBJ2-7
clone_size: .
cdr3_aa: CASRWGAHEQYF
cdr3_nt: TGTGCCAGCAGGTGGGGGGCGCACGAGCAGTACTTC

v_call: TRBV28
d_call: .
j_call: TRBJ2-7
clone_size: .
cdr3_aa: CASRPQTGPREQYF
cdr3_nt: TGTGCCAGCAGACCGCAAACAGGGCCGAGGGAGCAGTACTTC

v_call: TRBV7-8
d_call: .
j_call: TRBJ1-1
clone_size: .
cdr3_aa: CASSRREGTEAFF
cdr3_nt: TGTGCCAGCAGCCGCCGAGAGGGGACTGAAGCTTTCTTT

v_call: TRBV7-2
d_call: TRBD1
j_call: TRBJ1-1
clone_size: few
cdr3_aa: CASSRTGGANTEAFF
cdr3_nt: TGTGCCAGCAGCCGGACAGGGGGTGCGAACACTGAAGCTTTCTTT

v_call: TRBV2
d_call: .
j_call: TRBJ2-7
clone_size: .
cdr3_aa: CASRSRRYEQYF
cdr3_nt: TGTGCCAGCAGAAGTCGTAGGTACGAGCAGTACTTC

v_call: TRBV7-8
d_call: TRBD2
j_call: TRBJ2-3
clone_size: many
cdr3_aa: CASSLEASGATDTQYF
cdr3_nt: TGTGCCAGCAGCTTGGAGGCTAGCGGGGCCACAGATACGCAGTATTTT

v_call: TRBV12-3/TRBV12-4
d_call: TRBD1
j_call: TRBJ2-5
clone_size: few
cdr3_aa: CASSSWGQSGETQYF
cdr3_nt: TGTGCCAGCAGTTCCTGGGGACAGTCCGGAGAGACCCAGTACTTC

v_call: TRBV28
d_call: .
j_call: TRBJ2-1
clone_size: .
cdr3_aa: CASSLPRDFLRNEQFF
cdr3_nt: TGTGCCAGCAGTTTACCCCGGGACTTCCTTCGCAATGAGCAGTTCTTC

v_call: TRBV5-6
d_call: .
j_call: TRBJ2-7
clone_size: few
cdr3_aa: CASSFGVDTGYEQYF
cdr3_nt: TGTGCCAGCAGCTTTGGGGTAGACACTGGCTACGAGCAGTACTTC

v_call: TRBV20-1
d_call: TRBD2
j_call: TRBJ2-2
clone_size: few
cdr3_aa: CSVRIEREGSGELFF
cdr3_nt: TGCAGTGTTCGAATCGAACGGGAGGGGTCCGGGGAGCTGTTTTTT

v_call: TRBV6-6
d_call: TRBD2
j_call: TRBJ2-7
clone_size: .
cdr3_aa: CASSYLGEGQYF
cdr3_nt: TGTGCCAGCAGTTACTTGGGGGAGGGGCAGTACTTC

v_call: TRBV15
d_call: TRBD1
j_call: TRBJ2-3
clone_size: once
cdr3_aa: CATSRERDRGRQDTQYF
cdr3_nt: TGTGCCACCAGCAGAGAGCGAGACAGGGGGCGTCAAGATACGCAGTATTTT

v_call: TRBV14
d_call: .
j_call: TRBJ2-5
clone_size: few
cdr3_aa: CASSQVWLASGETQYF
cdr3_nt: TGTGCCAGCAGCCAAGTATGGCTAGCGTCAGGAGAGACCCAGTACTTC

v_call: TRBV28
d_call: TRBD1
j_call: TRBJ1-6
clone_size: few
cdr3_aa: CASGTTTGGNSPLHF
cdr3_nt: TGTGCCAGCGGAACCACCACAGGGGGAAATTCACCCCTCCACTTT

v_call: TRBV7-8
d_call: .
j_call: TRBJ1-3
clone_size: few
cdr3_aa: CASSWGPEPSSGNTIYF
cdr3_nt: TGTGCCAGCAGCTGGGGACCGGAACCTAGCTCTGGAAACACCATATATTTT

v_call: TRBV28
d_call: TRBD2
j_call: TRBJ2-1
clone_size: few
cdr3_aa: CAIPAGGENNEQFF
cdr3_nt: TGTGCCATCCCGGCCGGGGGGGAGAACAATGAGCAGTTCTTC

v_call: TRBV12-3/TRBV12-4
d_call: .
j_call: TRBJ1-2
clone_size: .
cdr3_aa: CASGVQGVEGGYTF
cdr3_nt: TGTGCCAGCGGGGTACAGGGCGTGGAGGGAGGCTACACCTTC

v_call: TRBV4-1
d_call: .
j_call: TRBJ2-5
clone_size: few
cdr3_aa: CASSQGSGPQETQYF
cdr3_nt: TGTGCCAGCAGCCAAGGTAGCGGACCACAAGAGACCCAGTACTTC

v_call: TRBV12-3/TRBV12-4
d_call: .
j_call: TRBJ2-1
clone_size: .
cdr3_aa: CASSSYLDREGSNEQFF
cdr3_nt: TGTGCCAGCAGTTCATACTTAGACAGGGAGGGTTCCAATGAGCAGTTCTTC

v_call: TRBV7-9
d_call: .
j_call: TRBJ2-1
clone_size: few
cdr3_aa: CASSLSRADEQFF
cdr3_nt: TGTGCCAGCAGCTTAAGTAGGGCCGATGAGCAGTTCTTC

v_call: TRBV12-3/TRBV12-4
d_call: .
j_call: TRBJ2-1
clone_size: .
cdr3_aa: CASSFPWGTYSSEQFF
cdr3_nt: TGTGCCAGCAGTTTTCCGTGGGGGACTTATTCATCGGAGCAGTTCTTC

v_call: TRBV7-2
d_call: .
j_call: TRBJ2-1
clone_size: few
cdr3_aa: CASSPLSDNEQFF
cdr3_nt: TGTGCCAGCAGCCCGCTTTCGGATAATGAGCAGTTCTTC

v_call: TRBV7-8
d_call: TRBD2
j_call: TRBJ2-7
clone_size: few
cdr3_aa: CASSLRGGTSGYEQYF
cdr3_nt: TGTGCCAGCAGCTTAAGAGGGGGGACTAGCGGCTACGAGCAGTACTTC

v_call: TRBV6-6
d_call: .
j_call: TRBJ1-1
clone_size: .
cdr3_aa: CASSYSTGALGSEAFF
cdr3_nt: TGTGCCAGCAGTTACTCGACGGGGGCGCTGGGGTCTGAAGCTTTCTTT

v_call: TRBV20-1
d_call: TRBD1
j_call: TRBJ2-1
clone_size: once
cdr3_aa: CSAKQGVRNEQFF
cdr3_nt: TGCAGTGCTAAACAGGGGGTTAGAAATGAGCAGTTCTTC

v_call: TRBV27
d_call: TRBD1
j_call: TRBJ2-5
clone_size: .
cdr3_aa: CASSQQGRETQYF
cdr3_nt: TGTGCCAGCAGTCAACAGGGGAGAGAGACCCAGTACTTC

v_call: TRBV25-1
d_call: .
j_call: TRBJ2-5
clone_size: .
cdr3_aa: CASSESIDYRQETQYF
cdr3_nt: TGTGCCAGCAGTGAATCGATTGACTACCGCCAAGAGACCCAGTACTTC

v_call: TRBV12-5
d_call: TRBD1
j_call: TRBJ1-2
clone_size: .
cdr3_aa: CASGGGQDYGYTF
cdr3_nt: TGTGCTAGTGGGGGGGGACAGGACTATGGCTACACCTTC

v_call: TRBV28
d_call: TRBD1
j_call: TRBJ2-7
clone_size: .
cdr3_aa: CASSWRNRGHEQYF
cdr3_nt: TGTGCCAGCAGTTGGAGGAACAGGGGTCACGAGCAGTACTTC

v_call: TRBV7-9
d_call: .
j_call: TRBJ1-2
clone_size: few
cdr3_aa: CASSLGQGNGYTF
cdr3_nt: TGTGCCAGCAGCTTGGGCCAGGGAAATGGCTACACCTTC

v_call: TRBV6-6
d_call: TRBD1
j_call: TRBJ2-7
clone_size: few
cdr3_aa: CASNLRSQGAGSRLRSLEQYF
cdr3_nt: TGTGCCAGCAACCTAAGGTCGCAGGGGGCTGGCTCCCGTCTCAGATCGCTGGAGCAGTACTTC

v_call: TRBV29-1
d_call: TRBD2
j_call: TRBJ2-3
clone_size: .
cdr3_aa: CSVLSGRAGDTQYF
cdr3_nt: TGCAGCGTGCTAAGCGGGAGGGCCGGAGATACGCAGTATTTT

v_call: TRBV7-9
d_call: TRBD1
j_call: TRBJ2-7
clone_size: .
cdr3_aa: CASSSDRGLNEQYF
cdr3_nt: TGTGCCAGCAGCTCGGACAGGGGGCTGAACGAGCAGTACTTC

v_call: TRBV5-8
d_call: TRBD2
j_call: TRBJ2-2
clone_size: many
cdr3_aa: CASSLGLAISYTGELFF
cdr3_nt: TGTGCCAGCAGCTTGGGACTAGCAATTTCTTACACCGGGGAGCTGTTTTTT

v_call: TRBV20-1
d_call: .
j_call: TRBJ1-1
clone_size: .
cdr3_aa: CSARDPWPQNTEAFF
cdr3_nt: TGCAGTGCTAGAGATCCGTGGCCGCAGAACACTGAAGCTTTCTTT

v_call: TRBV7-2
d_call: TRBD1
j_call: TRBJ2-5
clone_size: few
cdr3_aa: CASSLGPGQGETQYF
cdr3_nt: TGTGCCAGCAGCTTGGGCCCGGGACAGGGTGAGACCCAGTACTTC

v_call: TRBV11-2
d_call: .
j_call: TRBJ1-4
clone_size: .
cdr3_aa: CASSVGGFNEKLFF
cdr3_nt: TGTGCCAGCAGCGTGGGAGGTTTCAATGAAAAACTGTTTTTT

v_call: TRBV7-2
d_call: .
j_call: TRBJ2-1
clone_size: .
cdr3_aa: CASSFWRGTLFPTEQFF
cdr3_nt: TGTGCCAGCAGCTTCTGGAGAGGGACACTCTTCCCAACTGAGCAGTTCTTC

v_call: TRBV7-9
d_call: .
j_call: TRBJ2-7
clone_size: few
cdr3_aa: CASSKGEQNSYEQYF
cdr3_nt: TGTGCCAGCAGTAAGGGGGAACAGAACTCCTACGAGCAGTACTTC